This TCR beta chain was sequenced in a study of cytomegalovirus exposure and HLA in healthy donors. V was trimmed by 0 bases and J by 1 base, leaving 4 bases between them. The CDR3 spans 13 residues. From germline, CDR1 is SGHRS and CDR2 YFSETQ. Notes on the study in general: Immune exposure information comprised only CMV serostatus. In the analysis, some V segments, TRBV6-2 and TRBV6-3 included, were excluded as indistinguishable.

The study ran its PCR with 60 Vbeta and 13 Jbeta primers. The table came from immunoSEQ multiplex PCR; TCRdb's copy has only in-frame clones and leaves some out. The profile shows about 120,000 clones, about 85% of them singletons. This clone was counted a single time. Its matching antigen is unknown. Sequencing input: PBMCs. The rearrangement links TRBV5-1 to TRBJ1-1; D is unclear. The receptor's source is a man younger than 35 in good health and CMV-seropositive. CDR3: CASSLAGNTEAFF. The CDR3 DNA is TGCGCCAGCAGCTTGGCCGGGAACACTGAAGCTTTCTTT. Variable domain in full (rest from reference TRBV5-1 and TRBJ1-1): KAGVTQTPRYLIKTRGQQVTLSCSPISGHRSVSWYQQTPGQGLQFLFEYFSETQRNKGNFPGRFSGRQFSNSRSEMNVSTLELGDSALYLCASSLAGNTEAFFGQGTRLTVV.